Sequencing of this T cell receptor (beta chain) was carried out in a study of T cells in Graves' hyperthyroidism and ophthalmopathy. PBMCs were derived from around 10 ml fresh peripheral blood. Deletions cut 7 bases from V and 0 bases from J, with 18 bases between. Per the germline V gene, CDR1 is SGHVS and CDR2 is FNYEAQ. CDR3 length: 17 amino acids. Regarding this clonotype: It may be a read error: a sequence one base away is much more abundant.

RNA transcripts were the template for amplifying TCR beta CDR3 regions. With the HTBI primer set, the TCR CDR3 went through a first round of RT-PCR. TCRdb used MiXCR to reprocess the multiplex PCR reads, holding one entry per CDR3 protein. The data contain about 700,000 distinct CDR3 sequences, less than 15% of them seen just once; the ten biggest clones take up 10% to 13%. This receptor was taken from a woman between 18 and 29 years old with Graves' hyperthyroidism. The J gene is TRBJ2-2, the V gene TRBV7-6; D unresolved. Sequencing was carried out using blood. CDR3: CASTHTSLASNTGELFF. CDR3 DNA: TGTGCCAGCACCCACACCTCGCTGGCCTCGAACACCGGGGAGCTGTTTTTT.